These T cell receptor beta chains were read from a single sample in a study of blood T cell repertoires in COVID-19. TCRdb's copy holds only in-frame clones and misses some; the assay was immunoSEQ multiplex PCR. The sample contains under 200,000 clones, around 85% of which appear only once. The source material was peripheral blood. Receptor source: a woman aged 80 or over with COVID-19, enrolled during active disease. CDR3s include the opening cysteine and the closing phenylalanine or tryptophan. D genes are given only for firm matches. A row's size may be missing; if present it is once, few, many or a size class.

V gene	clone size	D gene	J gene	CDR3 protein	CDR3 DNA
TRBV7-8	NA	NA	TRBJ1-2	CASSLSVSAPGYTF	TGTGCCAGCAGCTTATCGGTGTCCGCCCCGGGCTACACCTTC
TRBV29-1	few	TRBD1	TRBJ1-2	CSVATGNSYGYTF	TGCAGCGTGGCGACAGGGAACTCCTATGGCTACACCTTC
TRBV28	NA	NA	TRBJ1-6	CASRLGGGPLHF	TGTGCCAGCAGGTTAGGCGGTGGACCCCTCCACTTT
TRBV5-1	NA	TRBD1	TRBJ1-1	CASNPTGSTEAFF	TGCGCCAGCAACCCGACAGGGTCAACTGAAGCTTTCTTT
TRBV11-2	few	NA	TRBJ2-3	CASSLTPGLMNTDTQYF	TGTGCCAGCAGCTTAACTCCGGGGTTAATGAACACAGATACGCAGTATTTT
TRBV7-9	NA	NA	TRBJ2-7	CASSGSSLPIYEQYF	TGTGCCAGCAGCGGGAGTAGTCTCCCCATATACGAGCAGTACTTC
TRBV5-4	NA	TRBD2	TRBJ2-5	CASSPPGGMETQYF	TGTGCCAGCAGCCCTCCGGGAGGGATGGAGACCCAGTACTTC
TRBV10-2	few	NA	TRBJ2-2	CASSDGETGRSSTGELFF	TGCGCCAGCAGTGATGGGGAGACAGGGAGGAGTAGCACCGGGGAGCTGTTTTTT
TRBV3-1/TRBV3-2	NA	NA	TRBJ1-6	CASSQTGSSPLHF	TGTGCCAGCAGCCAAACAGGGAGTTCACCCCTCCACTTT
TRBV29-1	NA	NA	TRBJ2-1	CILGDNEQFF	TGCATACTCGGGGACAATGAGCAGTTCTTC
TRBV9	NA	NA	TRBJ1-2	CASSTDRGGYTF	TGTGCCAGCAGCACTGACCGGGGGGGCTACACCTTC
TRBV19	NA	NA	TRBJ1-6	CASMTARGSPLHF	TGTGCCAGTATGACGGCACGGGGGTCACCCCTCCACTTT
TRBV6-1	NA	TRBD2	TRBJ2-2	CASLREGPTGELFF	TGTGCCAGCCTAAGGGAGGGCCCCACCGGGGAGCTGTTTTTT
TRBV3-1/TRBV3-2	NA	TRBD2	TRBJ2-5	CASSQVSHSAGGQGTQYF	TGTGCCAGCAGCCAAGTGAGCCACTCAGCGGGGGGGCAGGGGACCCAGTACTTC
TRBV9	NA	TRBD1	TRBJ1-3	CASSVGGQGTGNTIYF	TGTGCCAGCAGCGTAGGGGGACAGGGAACAGGAAACACCATATATTTT
TRBV18	NA	NA	TRBJ1-5	CASSPLGAQPQHF	TGTGCCAGCTCACCCTTGGGGGCTCAGCCCCAGCATTTT
TRBV5-1	few	NA	TRBJ1-3	CASSFTTGPGLSGNTIYF	TGCGCCAGCAGCTTTACGACAGGCCCCGGCCTCTCTGGAAACACCATATATTTT
TRBV4-2	NA	NA	TRBJ1-2	CASSQYGASAPSGYTF	TGTGCCAGCAGCCAATATGGGGCCAGTGCCCCTTCGGGCTACACCTTC
TRBV24-1	NA	TRBD2	TRBJ2-3	CATSDARLAGGADTQYF	TGTGCCACCAGTGACGCCCGACTAGCGGGAGGGGCAGATACGCAGTATTTT
TRBV28	NA	NA	TRBJ1-1	CASSLTVPGAEAFF	TGTGCCAGCAGTTTGACAGTTCCGGGGGCTGAAGCTTTCTTT
TRBV6-5	once	NA	TRBJ2-5	CASRETAGGTQYF	TGTGCCAGCAGGGAGACAGCCGGGGGGACCCAGTACTTC
TRBV5-1	NA	NA	TRBJ2-7	CASSDGQSEQYF	TGCGCCAGCAGCGATGGACAGTCCGAGCAGTACTTC
TRBV5-4	once	NA	TRBJ1-2	CASSFEWRNYGYTF	TGTGCCAGCAGCTTTGAATGGCGGAACTATGGCTACACCTTC
TRBV29-1	NA	NA	TRBJ2-4	CSVGDRNIQYF	TGCAGCGTTGGTGACAGAAACATTCAGTACTTC
TRBV11-2	many	TRBD1	TRBJ1-2	CASSPRDSRSYTF	TGTGCCAGCAGCCCCCGGGACAGTAGGAGCTACACCTTC
TRBV5-4	once	NA	TRBJ1-1	CASSSVGQGAFF	TGTGCCAGCAGTTCGGTAGGTCAGGGGGCTTTCTTT